The 27 T cell receptor beta chains reported below all come from one sample, sequenced in a study of breast tumors, draining lymph nodes, adjacent tissues. TCRdb itself ran the multiplex PCR reads through MiXCR, one entry per CDR3 protein. The sample records around 17,000 distinct CDR3 sequences, 40% to 55% being singletons. The sequenced material came from tumor-adjacent breast tissue. The receptors originated from a female donor with breast cancer. Some clones in this sample may be carry-over from other donors' samples.

The V gene is TRBV9, the J gene TRBJ2-3; no definite D call. This CDR3 spans 12 amino acids. Germline loops: CDR1 SGDLS, CDR2 YYNGEE. Trimming cost V 3 bases and J 10 bases, with 12 bases left between them. The CDR3 sequence is CASSAAQSSQYF. In DNA, the CDR3 is TGTGCCAGCAGCGCCGCACAAAGTTCGCAGTATTTT. The full variable domain, its missing parts supplied by reference TRBV9 and TRBJ2-3, is DSGVTQTPKHLITATGQRVTLRCSPRSGDLSVYWYQQSLDQGLQFLIQYYNGEERAKGNILERFSAQQFPDLHSELNLSSLELGDSALYFCASSAAQSSQYFGPGTRLTVL.

The chain combines TRBV19 with TRBJ2-3, with D perhaps matching TRBD2 (6 bases). Germline V gene data show CDR1 as LNHDA and CDR2 as SQIVND (reference sequence). V was clipped by 5 bases and J by 1 base, with 13 bases between them. The CDR3 totals 15 residues. The CDR3 bases are TGTGCCAGTAGTGGGGGGACCCCCGGCACAGATACGCAGTATTTT. As protein: CASSGGTPGTDTQYF.

This clonotype came up many times. The chain joins TRBV19 to TRBJ2-3; the D is unclear. Germline V gives CDR1 LNHDA, CDR2 SQIVND (reference sequence). This CDR3 is built from 14 residues. Trimming shortened V by 7 bases and J by 0 bases, and 11 bases separated the two germline ends. CDR3 loop: CASKNSLSTDTQYF. Written as DNA, the CDR3 is TGTGCCAGTAAAAATAGCCTTAGCACAGATACGCAGTATTTT.

J is TRBJ1-4 and V is TRBV3-1, with D tentatively TRBD1 (5 bases). The CDR3 covers 14 residues. Germline loops: CDR1 LGHDT, CDR2 YNNKEL (reference sequence). V was clipped by 1 base and J by 6 bases, with 9 bases between them. Written as DNA, the CDR3 is TGTGCCAGCAGCCAAGTGGGGGGGGATGAAAAACTGTTTTTT. Translated, it gives CASSQVGGDEKLFF.

This clonotype has just one count. The chain joins TRBV7-2 to TRBJ2-3; TRBD2 matches at 11 bases. CDR3 length: 15 amino acids. From germline, CDR1 is SGHTA and CDR2 FQGNSA. V trimming: 3 bases; J trimming: 6 bases; junction bases outside the gene matches: 5. The DNA of the CDR3 is TGTGCCAGCAGCTTGGCTAGCGGGGGGTGGGATACGCAGTATTTT. Amino acid sequence: CASSLASGGWDTQYF.

The V gene is TRBV29-1, the J gene TRBJ2-1; TRBD2 aligns across 10 bases. Germline V gene lookup returns CDR1 SQVTM and CDR2 ANQGSEA. Trimming removed 6 bases from V and 4 bases from J; junction bases left unmatched: 12. CDR3 length equals 16 residues. The CDR3 DNA is TGCAGCGTACAAACACTAGCGGGGCGATCTTACAATGAGCAGTTCTTC. Protein: CSVQTLAGRSYNEQFF.

This clonotype has ten or more counts. The rearrangement links TRBV5-4 to TRBJ2-6, with TRBD1 as a possible D gene (5 bases). Germline assignment: CDR1 SGHNT and CDR2 YYREEE (reference sequence). V shed 0 bases and J shed 2 bases, with 6 bases lying between them. The CDR3 has 15 residues. The CDR3 nucleotides are TGTGCCAGCAGCTTGGTAGGGGCTGGGGCCAACGTCCTGACTTTC. It yields the protein CASSLVGAGANVLTF.

The chain couples TRBV27 to TRBJ2-1; D is ambiguous. This CDR3 spans 13 amino acids. Trimming shortened V by 2 bases and J by 4 bases, and 6 bases separated the two germline ends. The germline V gene encodes CDR1 MNHEY and CDR2 SMNVEV (reference sequence). The CDR3 bases are TGTGCCAGCAGTTTAAACCTTTACAATGAGCAGTTCTTC. This sequence encodes CASSLNLYNEQFF.

This chain links TRBV5-6 with TRBJ2-7; 10 bases agree with TRBD1. This CDR3 spans 15 amino acids. After removal of 3 bases from V and 5 bases from J, the junction contained 8 bases not matched to a gene. Germline lookup yields CDR1 SGHDT and CDR2 YYEEEE. The CDR3 sequence: CASSYPGQGRDEQYF. The CDR3 bases are TGTGCCAGCAGCTACCCGGGACAGGGGAGAGACGAGCAGTACTTC.

The chain uses TRBV4-3 and TRBJ1-2, with TRBD1 as a possible D gene (5 bases). Trimming left V 2 bases short and J 2 bases short, with 9 bases between. Germline V gene sequence: CDR1 LGHNA, CDR2 YSLEER. The CDR3 runs to 14 residues. The CDR3 reads CASSQTGWNYGYTF. As DNA, the CDR3 is TGCGCCAGCAGCCAAACAGGATGGAACTATGGCTACACCTTC.

This clonotype was counted a single time. V gene TRBV7-3 combines with J gene TRBJ2-1; possibly TRBD1 for D (7 bases). The CDR3 extends over 17 amino acids. V lost 5 bases, J lost 6 bases, and 23 bases lay in between. The germline gives CDR1 SGHTA, CDR2 FQGTGA. The CDR3 nucleotides read TGTGCCAGCAGCAAGGACAGGCGGGAAACCCCCCCCAATGAGCAGTTCTTC. Amino acids: CASSKDRRETPPNEQFF.

Many counts were recorded for this clonotype. CDR3 DNA sequence: TGTGCCAGCTCGACAGGGATCTACACAGATACGCAGTATTTT. The encoded protein is CASSTGIYTDTQYF. The chain is built from TRBV14 and TRBJ2-3; 7 bases fit TRBD1. CDR1 is SGHDN and CDR2 is FVKESK in the germline V gene. This CDR3 is 14 amino acids long. The junction had 7 bases not matched to a gene; V was cut back by 8 bases and J by 2 bases.

This clonotype was seen only once. The chain uses TRBV6-5 and TRBJ2-7; weak D call: TRBD1 (6 bases). The CDR3 contains 14 residues. Trimming stripped 2 bases from V and 3 bases from J, with 11 bases between. Germline CDR1 is MNHEY and CDR2 is SVGAGI. CDR3 in DNA: TGTGCCAGCAGTTACGGGCAGGGGTTCTACGAGCAGTACTTC. It specifies CASSYGQGFYEQYF.

The chain recombines TRBV7-9 with TRBJ2-7, with a weak D call TRBD1 (5 bases). V lost 1 base to trimming and J lost 3 bases, with 7 bases between them. CDR3 length: 13 residues. Germline V gene data show CDR1 as SEHNR and CDR2 as FQNEAQ (reference sequence). The chain's CDR3 is CASSLGQNYEQYF. CDR3 in DNA: TGTGCCAGCAGCTTAGGACAGAACTACGAGCAGTACTTC.

This clonotype was seen at least ten times. The chain uses TRBV28 and TRBJ2-5; tentatively, D is TRBD2 (6 bases). The length of the CDR3 is 15 residues. Germline V gene sequence: CDR1 MDHEN, CDR2 SYDVKM. V was shortened by 4 bases and J by 5 bases, with 17 bases between the two germline ends. CDR3 sequence reads: CASSSGDSSWETQYF. For the CDR3, the DNA is TGTGCCAGCAGTTCGGGGGACTCTTCGTGGGAGACCCAGTACTTC.

This clonotype was found many times. J is TRBJ2-1 and V is TRBV11-2, with TRBD2 as a possible D gene (6 bases). The germline CDR1 and CDR2 sequences are SGHAT and FQNNGV. The CDR3 loop spans 15 amino acids. The V end was cut by 0 bases, the J end by 2 bases, with 8 bases between. In DNA, the CDR3 is TGTGCCAGCAGCTTAGATCGGGGGACCTACAATGAGCAGTTCTTC. Its translation: CASSLDRGTYNEQFF. Full variable domain (outside the CDR3, taken from reference TRBV11-2 and TRBJ2-1): EAGVAQSPRYKIIEKRQSVAFWCNPISGHATLYWYQQILGQGPKLLIQFQNNGVVDDSQLPKDRFSAERLKGVDSTLKIQPAKLEDSAVYLCASSLDRGTYNEQFFGPGTRLTVL.

The V gene is TRBV2, the J gene TRBJ1-5; D is unresolved. Trimming took off 1 base at V and 6 bases at J, with 19 bases between the two ends. The germline gives CDR1 SNHLY, CDR2 FYNNEI. The CDR3 contains 17 residues. For the CDR3, the DNA is TGTGCCAGCAGTGAAGTAGGGCAGGAGGGATTAAGTCAGCCCCAGCATTTT. It specifies CASSEVGQEGLSQPQHF.

This clonotype was detected only once. The genes are TRBV20-1 and TRBJ2-7; D uncertain. Germline V CDR1 and CDR2: DFQATT, SNEGSKA (reference sequence). This CDR3 has 11 residues. The ends were cut back, 6 bases at V and 5 bases at J, with 11 bases in the middle. The CDR3 loop is CSAPHSDEQYF. CDR3 bases: TGCAGTGCACCCCACAGCGACGAGCAGTACTTC.

In regard to this clonotype: One junction end disagrees with the germline gene, perhaps due to a read error. The rearrangement joins TRBV6-1 to TRBJ1-5, with a weak D call TRBD1 (6 bases). Germline lookup yields CDR1 MNHNS and CDR2 SASEGT. The CDR3 length is 13 residues. CDR3 amino acids: CAGSLNREQPQHF. The CDR3 region has the DNA TGTGCCGGCAGTCTAAACAGGGAGCAGCCCCAGCATTTT.

This clonotype appeared many times. The rearrangement uses TRBV5-1 and TRBJ2-2, with TRBD2 identical over 7 bases. V lost 0 bases and J lost 4; bases outside the gene matches: 12. Germline values: CDR1 SGHRS, CDR2 YFSETQ. The CDR3 is made up of 18 amino acids. CDR3 sequence reads: CASSLGPGLTGATGELFF. In DNA form, the CDR3 reads TGCGCCAGCAGCTTGGGTCCGGGACTAACGGGAGCCACCGGGGAGCTGTTTTTT.

This clonotype was recorded many times. Since a much larger clone is just one base distant, this may be a read error. The V and J genes are TRBV12-3 or TRBV12-4 and TRBJ1-2; D is unresolved. The CDR3 spans 13 residues. V was clipped by 3 bases and J by 7 bases, with 12 bases between them. The CDR3 region has the DNA TGTGCCAGCAGTTTCTACAGTCGAGGTGGCTACACCTTC. Its translation: CASSFYSRGGYTF.

This clonotype occurred many times. V is TRBV20-1 and J is TRBJ2-5; D is possibly TRBD2 (6 bases). V lost 1 base to trimming and J lost 2 bases, with 11 bases between them. The length of the CDR3 is 14 residues. Per germline, CDR1 DFQATT and CDR2 SNEGSKA (reference sequence). The DNA of the CDR3 is TGCAGTGCTAGAGCCTCCGGGAGACAAGAGACCCAGTACTTC. It is translated as CSARASGRQETQYF.

By share of the sample, this clonotype is medium-sized (0.01 to 0.1%). This sequence joins TRBV5-1 and TRBJ2-1; TRBD2 might be the D (6 bases). V lost 4 bases, J lost 0 bases, and 17 bases lay in between. The germline V gene encodes CDR1 SGHRS and CDR2 YFSETQ. This CDR3 contains 17 residues. CDR3 nucleotide sequence: TGCGCCAGCAGCCCCCTGGGGGGAAGGAGCTCCTACAATGAGCAGTTCTTC. Translation: CASSPLGGRSSYNEQFF.

This CDR3 is CSARDLGKGGLSTDTQYF. The CDR3 coding sequence is TGCAGTGCTAGAGATCTGGGGAAGGGGGGCCTTTCGACAGATACGCAGTATTTT. The chain has TRBV20-1 and TRBJ2-3; D possibly matches TRBD1 or TRBD2 (6 bases each). Germline loops: CDR1 DFQATT, CDR2 SNEGSKA (reference sequence). This CDR3 is built from 18 residues. Trimming removed 0 bases from V and 3 bases from J, with 22 bases in between.

To note about this clonotype: The conserved final phenylalanine or tryptophan is absent from the CDR3, which likely points to a read error. This chain joins TRBV5-1 and TRBJ1-1; unclear D gene. V lost 4 bases and J 2 bases, leaving 6 bases between the germline ends. This CDR3 region has 12 residues. CDR1 and CDR2 from the germline V gene are SGHRS and YFSETQ. The DNA for the CDR3 is TGCGCCAGCAGCCACCCTAACACTGAAGCTTTCTTG. As protein: CASSHPNTEAFL.

The chain carries TRBV5-1 and TRBJ2-5; D is perhaps TRBD1 (6 bases). The CDR3 extends over 14 amino acids. Trimming removed 1 base from V and 13 bases from J, with 20 bases in between. Per the germline V gene, CDR1 is SGHRS and CDR2 is YFSETQ. Written as DNA, the CDR3 is TGCGCCAGCAGCTTGCCGAATCTAGACAGGCAGAGGTACTTC. Protein: CASSLPNLDRQRYF.

This clonotype showed up many times. In DNA, the CDR3 is TGTGCCAGCAGTGTTTTTGGACGGGGGAACACTGAAGCTTTCTTT. Protein product: CASSVFGRGNTEAFF. This chain joins TRBV2 and TRBJ1-1; D uncertain. Deletions cut 4 bases from V and 1 base from J, with 13 bases between. Germline V lookup: CDR1 SNHLY, CDR2 FYNNEI. CDR3 length: 15 residues.